These 14 T cell receptor beta chains share one sample of origin, sequenced in a study of early T cells in non-severe SARS-CoV-2 infection (dated by TCRdb to the early 2020s). Receptor amplification or capture employed 5' RACE. These reads were obtained on a NextSeq 500. TCRdb took the public reads, trimmed them with fastp at Q25, ran MiXCR for clone calling and kept in-frame beta chains. Rows matching on CDR3 protein sequence are summarized as one entry with the most common DNA and genes. The sample records 25,000 to 30,000 distinct CDR3 sequences, less than 6.5% of which are singletons. Together, the top ten hold 4.5% of the sample. Source material: whole blood. All receptors come from an adult who was a healthcare worker with PCR-confirmed SARS-CoV-2 infection or an uninfected control (not recorded which).

The sample holds many counts of this clonotype. The gene calls are TRBV25-1 and TRBJ2-7, with D possibly TRBD1 on 6 matching bases. The CDR3 loop spans 14 amino acids. CDR1 is MGHDK and CDR2 is SYGVNS in the germline V gene. V was trimmed by 2 bases and J by 5 bases, leaving 13 bases between them. This CDR3 is CASSEETGTDEQYF. In DNA form, the CDR3 reads TGTGCCAGCAGTGAAGAAACAGGGACGGACGAGCAGTACTTC.

This clonotype was counted many times. V gene TRBV20-1 combines with J gene TRBJ1-6, with D possibly being TRBD1 (5 bases). The CDR3 is 14 amino acids. Germline assignment: CDR1 DFQATT and CDR2 SNEGSKA (reference sequence). V lost 4 bases to trimming and J lost 8 bases, with 15 bases between them. The CDR3 is CSAKGGASDSPLHF. As DNA, the CDR3 is TGCAGTGCTAAGGGCGGGGCCTCGGATTCACCCCTCCACTTT.

This clonotype was detected ten times or more. The chain joins TRBV6-2 or TRBV6-3 to TRBJ2-1; D is possibly TRBD1 (6 bases). Trimming shortened V by 7 bases and J by 3 bases, and 22 bases separated the two germline ends. Germline V CDR1 and CDR2: MNHEY, SVGEGT. This CDR3 has 17 amino acids. CDR3 loop: CASTPIIRTAFYNEQFF. CDR3 bases: TGTGCCAGCACCCCAATTATCCGGACAGCCTTCTACAATGAGCAGTTCTTC.

This clonotype was found many times. This chain connects TRBV6-1 to TRBJ2-7; 7 bases are shared with TRBD2. Germline loops: CDR1 MNHNS, CDR2 SASEGT. The J segment lost 7 bases and the V segment lost 6 bases, leaving 12 bases of the junction unmatched. The CDR3 has 14 amino acids. CDR3: CASRQISGSREQYF. The CDR3 region has the DNA TGTGCCAGCAGGCAAATTAGCGGGTCTAGGGAGCAGTACTTC.

This clonotype was observed a handful of times. The genes are TRBV27 and TRBJ2-1; a possible D gene is TRBD2 (6 bases). The V gene's germline CDR1 is MNHEY and CDR2 SMNVEV (reference sequence). The CDR3 loop spans 16 amino acids. V gave up 2 bases and J gave up 4 bases, with 15 bases separating them. The CDR3 here is CASSLGGSEVYNEQFF. The CDR3, as DNA: TGTGCCAGCAGTTTAGGGGGGTCAGAAGTATACAATGAGCAGTTCTTC.

This clonotype was picked up many times. The V call is TRBV18, the J call TRBJ1-3, with D unclear. The germline V gene has CDR1 KGHSH and CDR2 LQKENI. Between the trimmed V and J ends, which lost 5 bases and 3 bases, there was a span of 14 bases. The CDR3 totals 15 residues. CDR3 sequence reads: CASSSEVNLGNTIYF. In DNA form, the CDR3 reads TGTGCCAGCTCATCAGAGGTGAATCTTGGAAACACCATATATTTT.

This clonotype was observed at least ten times. The chain uses TRBV12-3 or TRBV12-4 and TRBJ1-1; 7 bases line up with TRBD1. The J segment lost 4 bases and the V segment lost 7 bases, leaving 6 bases of the junction unmatched. This CDR3 has 13 residues. The CDR3 DNA reads TGTGCCAGCACCCTGACAGGGAGCACTGAAGCTTTCTTT. This encodes CASTLTGSTEAFF.

This clonotype was observed many times. V and J are TRBV18 and TRBJ2-5; D tentatively fits TRBD1 or TRBD2 (5 bases each). The CDR3 sequence is 13 residues long. Germline V gives CDR1 KGHSH, CDR2 LQKENI. Trimming removed 4 bases from V and 1 base from J, with 7 bases in between. The CDR3 protein is CASSQGTQETQYF. The CDR3 DNA is TGTGCCAGCTCACAGGGGACCCAAGAGACCCAGTACTTC.

This clonotype appeared many times. The chain employs TRBV20-1 and TRBJ2-1; D tentatively fits TRBD1 or TRBD2 (5 bases each). This CDR3 spans 15 amino acids. V lost 5 bases, J lost 5 bases, and 19 bases lay in between. Germline V gene data show CDR1 as DFQATT and CDR2 as SNEGSKA (reference sequence). CDR3 DNA sequence: TGCAGTGCTGCTGGGGGTGGGGCGCTTAACAATGAGCAGTTCTTC. Protein product: CSAAGGGALNNEQFF.

This clonotype was picked up many times. V is TRBV20-1 and J is TRBJ2-5, with TRBD2 identical over 10 bases. J was trimmed by 4 bases and V by 0 bases; bases with no gene match: 17. The CDR3 extends over 19 amino acids. The germline V gene encodes CDR1 DFQATT and CDR2 SNEGSKA (reference sequence). Here the CDR3 reads CSARDLPMASGSGRETQYF. In DNA, the CDR3 is TGCAGTGCTAGAGATCTCCCTATGGCTAGCGGGAGTGGAAGAGAGACCCAGTACTTC.

This clonotype has ten or more counts. J is TRBJ1-6 and V is TRBV20-1, with 8 bases aligning to TRBD1. Germline trimming cut 5 bases from V and 10 bases from J; bases unmatched to any gene: 22. CDR1 is DFQATT, CDR2 SNEGSKA, per germline (reference sequence). CDR3 length: 18 amino acids. CDR3 in amino acids: CSAPRRMTGEVSGSPLHF. CDR3 nucleotide sequence: TGCAGTGCTCCCCGGCGGATGACAGGGGAAGTTTCGGGATCACCCCTCCACTTT.

This clonotype was found many times. V usage is TRBV27 and J usage is TRBJ1-2, with 8 bases that match TRBD1. The V segment lost 5 bases and the J segment 6 bases; nucleotides outside the gene matches: 8. The V gene's germline CDR1 is MNHEY and CDR2 SMNVEV (reference sequence). The CDR3 is made up of 14 amino acids. Written as DNA, the CDR3 is TGTGCCAGCAGTCCCCAGGACAGGGTCCATGGCTACACCTTC. This codes for CASSPQDRVHGYTF.

This clonotype was recorded at least ten times. The chain recombines TRBV6-5 with TRBJ2-7; TRBD1 might be the D (7 bases). CDR1 MNHEY and CDR2 SVGAGI come from the germline V gene. The length of the CDR3 is 14 residues. The V gene lost 6 bases and the J gene lost 3 bases, with 15 bases spanning the gap. CDR3 amino acids: CASRSHRGLYEQYF. The CDR3, as DNA: TGTGCCAGCAGATCACACAGGGGACTCTACGAGCAGTACTTC.

This clonotype was picked up many times. The chain couples TRBV10-3 to TRBJ2-1; D unresolved. CDR1 ENHRY and CDR2 SYGVKD come from the germline V gene. Trimming pared 4 bases from V and 1 base from J, leaving 11 bases between. CDR3 length equals 15 residues. The CDR3 nucleotides read TGTGCCATCAGTGTGGCAGAAGAATCCTACAATGAGCAGTTCTTC. It codes for CAISVAEESYNEQFF.